Listed below are T cell receptor beta chains from one sample, sequenced in a study of cytomegalovirus exposure and HLA in healthy donors. Only in-frame clones appear in the TCRdb table, and some are missing; sequencing was by immunoSEQ multiplex PCR. The sample has around 200,000 clones; approximately 80% are singletons. Sequencing was carried out using PBMCs. The receptors here all came from a girl between 2 and 10 years old in good health and CMV-seropositive. CDR3s include the opening cysteine and the closing phenylalanine or tryptophan.

cdr3_aa: CAWSPNRFAGLVNEQFF; j_call: TRBJ2-1; v_call: TRBV30
cdr3_aa: CASREQGGYGYTF; j_call: TRBJ1-2; v_call: TRBV6-1
cdr3_aa: CASSPERPPGLAGVNEQFF; j_call: TRBJ2-1; v_call: TRBV5-4
cdr3_aa: CASSVTSVTYNEQFF; j_call: TRBJ2-1; v_call: TRBV10-1
cdr3_aa: CSVSATGGTDTQYF; j_call: TRBJ2-3; v_call: TRBV29-1
cdr3_aa: CASTQTNLYNEQFF; j_call: TRBJ2-1; v_call: TRBV2
cdr3_aa: CASTPKGGTYNSPLHF; j_call: TRBJ1-6; v_call: TRBV27
cdr3_aa: CASSSRQGVLYEQYF; j_call: .; v_call: TRBV6-5
cdr3_aa: CASSRAPAGGLFF; j_call: TRBJ1-4; v_call: TRBV14
cdr3_aa: CATEGGRSGYTF; j_call: TRBJ1-2; v_call: TRBV15
cdr3_aa: CASSPGLGFFPTSREYEQYF; j_call: TRBJ2-7; v_call: TRBV7-3
cdr3_aa: CSVSFLSAGANVLTF; j_call: TRBJ2-6; v_call: TRBV29-1
cdr3_aa: CASSFYSGGHRNTGELFF; j_call: TRBJ2-2; v_call: TRBV7-3
cdr3_aa: CASSPIYRVFEQYF; j_call: TRBJ2-7; v_call: TRBV18
cdr3_aa: CASTSMGRYNEQFF; j_call: TRBJ2-1; v_call: TRBV27
cdr3_aa: CASRPTSGRANEQFF; j_call: TRBJ2-1; v_call: TRBV6-5
cdr3_aa: CAWSVRTGNSSPLHF; j_call: TRBJ1-6; v_call: TRBV30
cdr3_aa: CASSLDSGELFF; j_call: TRBJ2-2; v_call: TRBV11-3
cdr3_aa: CASSQTPGGLNEKLFF; j_call: TRBJ1-4; v_call: TRBV4-1
cdr3_aa: CASRPQRGGAYEQYF; j_call: TRBJ2-7; v_call: TRBV6-5
cdr3_aa: CAISEGAARVSGYTF; j_call: TRBJ1-2; v_call: TRBV5-4
cdr3_aa: CASSPRGVGNEQFF; j_call: TRBJ2-1; v_call: TRBV28
cdr3_aa: CSVDQGGITGELFF; j_call: TRBJ2-2; v_call: TRBV29-1
cdr3_aa: CASSPRTGYTGELFF; j_call: TRBJ2-2; v_call: TRBV9
cdr3_aa: CASSQVFQYEQYF; j_call: TRBJ2-7; v_call: TRBV4-1
cdr3_aa: CASSLDSGQYF; j_call: TRBJ2-7; v_call: TRBV13
cdr3_aa: CASTRETQYF; j_call: TRBJ2-5; v_call: TRBV2
cdr3_aa: CASSVGVHRTGTDTQYF; j_call: TRBJ2-3; v_call: TRBV9
cdr3_aa: CASSHRGEAFF; j_call: TRBJ1-1; v_call: TRBV28
cdr3_aa: CASSRQGLRGYTF; j_call: TRBJ1-2; v_call: TRBV2
cdr3_aa: CASTQDTEAFF; j_call: TRBJ1-1; v_call: TRBV6-1
cdr3_aa: CAWNSGVFNYGYTF; j_call: TRBJ1-2; v_call: TRBV30
cdr3_aa: CASRLAIWSANEQFF; j_call: TRBJ2-1; v_call: TRBV12-2
cdr3_aa: CASSVAAASSYNSPLHF; j_call: TRBJ1-6; v_call: TRBV9
cdr3_aa: CASSRGRDTQYF; j_call: TRBJ2-3; v_call: TRBV18
cdr3_aa: CSVEKGFTGLNTEAFF; j_call: TRBJ1-1; v_call: TRBV29-1
cdr3_aa: CASSPNQQGFGYTF; j_call: TRBJ1-2; v_call: TRBV2
cdr3_aa: CAWSGPRVEAGERFSYNEQFF; j_call: TRBJ2-1; v_call: TRBV30
cdr3_aa: CASSSPTGWTEAFF; j_call: TRBJ1-1; v_call: TRBV6-5
cdr3_aa: CASSASGTSGSDEQFF; j_call: TRBJ2-1; v_call: TRBV11-3
cdr3_aa: CASNRDRGCEQYF; j_call: TRBJ2-7; v_call: TRBV10-2